Listed below are T cell receptor beta chains from one sample, sequenced in a study of T cells after posttransplantation cyclophosphamide. Only in-frame clones appear in the TCRdb table, and some are missing; sequencing was by immunoSEQ multiplex PCR. The sample presents tens of thousands of clones, none singletons. The sequenced sample consisted of PBMCs. The receptors were sampled from a man aged 40-49 years in good health, CMV-negative, and a related stem cell transplant donor. Each CDR3 is given with its conserved first and last residue. The D gene is left open where the match is weak. Clone size, where shown, is once, few, many, or a class for clones that have expanded.

TRBV2	TRBJ1-5	many	NA	TGTGCCAGCAGTGAAGGCACAGGCCATAATCAGCCCCAGCATTTT	CASSEGTGHNQPQHF
TRBV7-9	TRBJ2-2	many	TRBD2	TGTGCCAGCAGCACAGCGGGAGGGGCCCCCCGGGAGCTGTTTTTT	CASSTAGGAPRELFF
TRBV7-2	TRBJ1-2	few	NA	TGTGCCAGCAGCCTCGGACAGACCTATGGCTACACCTTC	CASSLGQTYGYTF
TRBV7-7	TRBJ2-1	many	TRBD2	TGTGCCAGCAGCTTAGCTGGCGGGGGGACCTACAATGAGCAGTTCTTC	CASSLAGGGTYNEQFF
TRBV15	TRBJ2-5	many	NA	TGTGCCACCAGCAGAGAGGGGGGGACAAGAGAGACCCAGTACTTC	CATSREGGTRETQYF
TRBV6-6	TRBJ1-2	many	NA	TGTGCCAGCAGTTTCGCGTCGAGTGGCTACACCTTC	CASSFASSGYTF
TRBV14	TRBJ1-5	many	NA	TGTGCCAGCAGCCAAGAGGCCAGGTCTCTGGCAGTGGAGCCCCAGCATTTT	CASSQEARSLAVEPQHF
TRBV19	TRBJ2-5	many	NA	TGTGCCAGTAAACAGCAAGAGACCCAGTACTTC	CASKQQETQYF
TRBV19	TRBJ2-2	many	NA	TGTGCCAGTAGTAATGGGCTAGCCACCGGGGAGCTGTTTTTT	CASSNGLATGELFF
TRBV9	TRBJ1-1	many	TRBD1	TGTGCCAGCAGCGGCAATACCGGGACAGCGAACACTGAAGCTTTCTTT	CASSGNTGTANTEAFF
TRBV28	TRBJ2-6	many	NA	TGTGCCAGCAGTTCAGGGGTTGGGGCCAACGTCCTGACTTTC	CASSSGVGANVLTF
TRBV6-5	TRBJ2-7	many	TRBD1	TGTGCCAGCAGTTACGGGCAGGGGGCGACCTACGAGCAGTACTTC	CASSYGQGATYEQYF
TRBV5-1	TRBJ1-2	many	TRBD1	TGCGCCAGCAGTCGAGACAGGGGTATGGGGTATGGCTACACCTTC	CASSRDRGMGYGYTF
TRBV5-1	TRBJ2-5	many	NA	TGCGCCAGCAGCTTGGCCTCTACGATTTCAGGGGAAGAGACCCAGTACTTC	CASSLASTISGEETQYF
TRBV6-5	TRBJ2-3	NA	NA	TGTGCCAGCAGACGGGGAGGCACAGATACGCAGTATTTT	CASRRGGTDTQYF
TRBV7-9	TRBJ1-3	few	NA	TGTGCCAGCAGCAGAACTCCACAGGGAAACACCATATATTTT	CASSRTPQGNTIYF
TRBV6-5	TRBJ1-5	few	NA	TGTGCCAGCAGTAACGCGGGCGGTAGCAATCAGCCCCAGCATTTT	CASSNAGGSNQPQHF
TRBV6-1	TRBJ2-5	few	TRBD2	TGTGCCAGCAGAGGGACTAGGGCCTTCCAAGAGGCCCAGTACTTC	CASRGTRAFQEAQYF
TRBV18	TRBJ1-2	NA	NA	TGTGCCAGCTCACCACCGTCCGGCTATGGCTACACCTTC	CASSPPSGYGYTF
TRBV9	TRBJ2-2	NA	NA	TGTGCCAGTCGATCGGGGGTCTCCGCGAACACCGGGGAGCTGTTTTTT	CASRSGVSANTGELFF
TRBV21-1	TRBJ2-7	few	NA	TGTGCCAGCTGGGCTAGCGGCCCCTACGAGCAGTACTTC	CASWASGPYEQYF
TRBV7-9	TRBJ2-1	many	NA	TGTGCCAGCAGCTTAGCTGGCAGTGGGCACAATGAGCAGTTCTTC	CASSLAGSGHNEQFF
TRBV27	TRBJ2-7	many	TRBD2	TGTGCCAGCAGTCTCCGAATTCCTGGGACTAGCGGGTATCTCTCCTACGAGCAGTACTTC	CASSLRIPGTSGYLSYEQYF
TRBV15	TRBJ2-1	NA	NA	TGTGCCACCAGCAGAGATCGGGGGGCGATTGAGCAGTTCTTC	CATSRDRGAIEQFF
TRBV13	TRBJ2-7	many	TRBD1	TGTGCCAGCAGCTTCGGCGGGACAGGGCAATACGAGCAGTACTTC	CASSFGGTGQYEQYF
TRBV2	TRBJ2-2	many	NA	TGTGCCAGCAGTATCAGGGAAACCGGGGAGCTGTTTTTT	CASSIRETGELFF
TRBV4-2	TRBJ2-1	NA	TRBD2	TGTGCCAGCAGCCAAGATCCGACTAGCGGGTCTTACAATGAGCAGTTCTTC	CASSQDPTSGSYNEQFF
TRBV10-3	TRBJ2-2	many	TRBD2	TGTGCCATCAGTGACCTAGGAACTAGCGGGGGGGATGATGGCACCGGGGAGCTGTTTTTT	CAISDLGTSGGDDGTGELFF
TRBV7-6	TRBJ1-5	many	NA	TGTGCCAGCAGCTTAGGGGGGCCTCAGCCCCAGCATTTT	CASSLGGPQPQHF
TRBV18	TRBJ1-2	many	NA	TGTGCCAGCTCACCACCGTGGGGAGAGGGTTTCCTTTATGGCTACACCTTC	CASSPPWGEGFLYGYTF
TRBV6-1	TRBJ1-5	many	NA	TGTGCCAGCAGTTTCGCTTGGGGGGGAAATCAGCCCCAGCATTTT	CASSFAWGGNQPQHF
TRBV11-2	TRBJ2-1	many	NA	TGTGCCAGCAGCTCCCGGAGCGCCAATGAGCAGTTCTTC	CASSSRSANEQFF
TRBV5-6	TRBJ2-3	many	NA	TGTGCCAGCAGCTTTCAGGGGGATACGCAGTATTTT	CASSFQGDTQYF
TRBV30	TRBJ2-1	many	TRBD2	TGTGCCTGGACGGATAGCGGGAGCTCCTACAATGAGCAGTTCTTC	CAWTDSGSSYNEQFF
TRBV2	TRBJ2-5	few	TRBD2	TGTGCCAGCACCGAGCGTCGGGGGGTTCAAGAGACCCAGTACTTC	CASTERRGVQETQYF
TRBV27	TRBJ1-3	many	NA	TGTGCCAGCAGTTCGCTTTTGAGTGGAAACACCATATATTTT	CASSSLLSGNTIYF
TRBV7-3	TRBJ1-1	many	NA	TGTGCCAGCAGCCTCACAGTGAACACTGAAGCTTTCTTT	CASSLTVNTEAFF
TRBV5-1	TRBJ1-1	many	NA	TGCGCCAGCAGCTTGCGACAGGACCATGAAGCTTTCTTT	CASSLRQDHEAFF
TRBV6-6	TRBJ2-5	many	TRBD1	TGTGCCAGCAGTTACTCGCCGGACAGGGCAAGAGAGACCCAGTACTTC	CASSYSPDRARETQYF
TRBV10-3	TRBJ2-3	many	NA	TGTGCCATCAGTGTCTTAGCAGATACGCAGTATTTT	CAISVLADTQYF
TRBV9	TRBJ2-5	many	TRBD1	TGTGCCAGCAGCCCCTATGACGCGACAGGGGGCGTAGAGACCCAGTACTTC	CASSPYDATGGVETQYF
TRBV5-1	TRBJ2-3	many	TRBD1	TGCGCCAGCAGCCCCAGGGGGCAGGGGGCCATGGATACGCAGTATTTT	CASSPRGQGAMDTQYF